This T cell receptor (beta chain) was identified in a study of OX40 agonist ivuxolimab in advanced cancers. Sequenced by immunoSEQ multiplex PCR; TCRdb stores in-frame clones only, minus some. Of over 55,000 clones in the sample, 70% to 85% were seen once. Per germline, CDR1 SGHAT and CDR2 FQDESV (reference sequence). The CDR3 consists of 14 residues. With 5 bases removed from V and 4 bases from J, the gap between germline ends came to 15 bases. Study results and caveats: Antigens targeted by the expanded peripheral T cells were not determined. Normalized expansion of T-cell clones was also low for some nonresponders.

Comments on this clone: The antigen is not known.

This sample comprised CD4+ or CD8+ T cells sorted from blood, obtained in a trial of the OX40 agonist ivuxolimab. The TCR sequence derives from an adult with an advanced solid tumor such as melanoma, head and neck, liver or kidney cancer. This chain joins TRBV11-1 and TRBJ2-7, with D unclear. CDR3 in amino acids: CASSMDGVTYEQYF. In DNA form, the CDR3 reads TGTGCCAGCAGCATGGATGGGGTAACATACGAGCAGTACTTC.